This T cell receptor beta chain was captured by sequencing in a study of blood T cell repertoires in COVID-19. Study summary: The study drew acute and convalescent COVID-19 samples from the United States, Italy and Spain. T cells, B-cell-depleted T cells, or PBMCs provided the cDNA or gDNA that served as material.

Original analysis: Scientists estimated how many nucleated cells there were by amplifying reference gene primers. Clones were read by immunoSEQ multiplex PCR, and TCRdb kept only the in-frame ones, dropping some. That table supplies the V and J calls and clone size; D and trimming were determined from the DNA. The repertoire holds 230,000 or so clones, with roughly 89% as singletons. Only one count was recorded for this clone. The sequence was collected from a woman in her 40s who had recovered from COVID-19. The source material was peripheral blood.

This chain's CDR3 is CASTLASSYNEQFF. The CDR3 coding sequence is TGTGCCAGCACCCTAGCGAGCTCCTACAATGAGCAGTTCTTC. The chain links TRBV28 to TRBJ2-1; a weak D match, TRBD2 (6 bases). From germline, CDR1 is MDHEN and CDR2 SYDVKM. This CDR3 contains 14 residues. With 7 bases removed from V and 0 bases from J, the gap between germline ends came to 10 bases.